This TCR beta chain was sequenced for a study of T cells after yellow fever vaccination. The 5'RACE template-switching step produced TCR cDNA and added a universal primer site and UMIs. TCRdb re-called the 5' RACE reads with MiXCR, one entry per CDR3 protein. The profile shows about 350,000 distinct CDR3 sequences, about an eighth of them singletons. Trimming left V 6 bases short and J 1 base short, with 20 bases between. Germline loops: CDR1 DFQATT, CDR2 SNEGSKA (reference sequence). The CDR3 has 16 residues. Specimen: CD4+ T cells sorted from PBMCs, collected 15 days after the yellow fever booster vaccination. The TCR originated in a man younger than 35 who received the YFV17D yellow fever vaccine. The chain is built from TRBV20-1 and TRBJ2-3; D may be TRBD1 (6 bases). The CDR3 loop is CSAKVWGRGGTDTQYF. In DNA, the CDR3 is TGCAGTGCGAAGGTGTGGGGGCGAGGGGGCACAGATACGCAGTATTTT.